A single sample gave rise to the 22 T cell receptor beta chains below, sequenced in a study of T cells of healthy individuals. TCRdb re-called the 5' RACE reads through MiXCR, storing one row per CDR3 protein. The data show over 95,000 distinct CDR3 sequences, with under 20% seen just once and 6.2% held by the top ten. The receptors stem from a human donor in good health.

The chain joins TRBV6-6 to TRBJ1-1; TRBD1 might be the D (5 bases). CDR1 is MNHNY, CDR2 SVGAGI, per germline (reference sequence). V lost 6 bases and J 5 bases, leaving 7 bases between the germline ends. This CDR3 region has 11 residues. The CDR3 loop is CASSPGTEAFF. The CDR3 nucleotides are TGTGCCAGCAGCCCAGGGACTGAAGCTTTCTTT.

This clonotype was observed many times. J is TRBJ1-2 and V is TRBV28; 7 bases agree with TRBD1. CDR1 MDHEN and CDR2 SYDVKM come from the germline V gene. CDR3 length: 14 amino acids. J lost 6 bases, V lost 5 bases, and 9 bases had no gene match. Here the CDR3 DNA reads TGTGCCAGCAGTGGTCAGGGGGTAGCGCATGGCTACACCTTC. Its protein product is CASSGQGVAHGYTF.

The rearrangement uses TRBV5-5 and TRBJ2-6, with D unclear. The ends were cut back, 1 base at V and 0 bases at J, with 5 bases in the middle. CDR1 SGHKS and CDR2 YYEKEE come from the germline V gene (reference sequence). CDR3 length equals 15 residues. The CDR3 DNA sequence: TGTGCCAGCAGCTTGAGCGTCTCTGGGGCCAACGTCCTGACTTTC. Translated, it gives CASSLSVSGANVLTF.

This clonotype was seen a handful of times. The chain combines TRBV20-1 with TRBJ1-5; D uncertain. CDR1 and CDR2 from the germline V gene are DFQATT and SNEGSKA (reference sequence). Trimming shortened V by 2 bases and J by 4 bases, and 12 bases separated the two germline ends. CDR3 length: 14 residues. As DNA, the CDR3 is TGCAGTGCTAGAACGGGGTCGGGGAATCAGCCCCAGCATTTT. Translating it yields CSARTGSGNQPQHF.

This clonotype was detected a few times. The chain combines TRBV3-1 with TRBJ2-5; D call uncertain. The CDR3 is 12 amino acids. Per germline, CDR1 LGHDT and CDR2 YNNKEL (reference sequence). V was cut by 5 bases and J by 9 bases, with 13 bases left in between. This chain's CDR3 is CASSVQEMSQYF. In nucleotides, the CDR3 is TGTGCCAGCAGCGTCCAGGAGATGTCCCAGTACTTC.

A few counts support this clonotype. The CDR3 spells CASSYSSRDSANNSPLHF. CDR3 in DNA: TGTGCCAGCAGTTACTCTTCCCGGGACAGCGCAAATAATTCACCCCTCCACTTT. The rearrangement joins TRBV6-5 to TRBJ1-6; 7 nucleotides agree with TRBD1. J lost 5 bases, V lost 0 bases, and 10 bases had no gene match. The CDR3 is 18 residues long. CDR1 and CDR2 (germline): MNHEY, SVGAGI.

In this sample, this clonotype turned up a few times. The chain is built from TRBV10-3 and TRBJ1-4; possibly TRBD1 for D (6 bases). This CDR3 contains 13 residues. Germline CDR1 reads ENHRY; CDR2 reads SYGVKD. V lost 10 bases to trimming and J lost 3 bases, with 12 bases between them. Here the CDR3 DNA reads TGTGCCACCCAGGGGAGGGCTAATGAAAAACTGTTTTTT. Protein: CATQGRANEKLFF.

J is TRBJ2-1 and V is TRBV11-1, with D perhaps given as TRBD1 or TRBD2 (5 bases each). V gave up 4 bases and J gave up 5 bases, with 15 bases separating them. CDR1 SGHAT and CDR2 FQDESV come from the germline V gene (reference sequence). This CDR3 is built from 15 residues. The CDR3 DNA is TGTGCCAGCAGCTCCCCCCGGGGCGCCCACAATGAGCAGTTCTTC. Residues: CASSSPRGAHNEQFF.

This clonotype turned up a few times. The chain links TRBV7-2 to TRBJ2-1; TRBD2 matches 10 bases. Germline CDR1 reads SGHTA; CDR2 reads FQGNSA. This CDR3 has 17 residues. J gave up 2 bases and V 4 bases, and 8 bases lay outside the gene matches. CDR3 nucleotide sequence: TGTGCCAGCAGCTACCCCTTAGCGGGGGGAGCCTACAATGAGCAGTTCTTC. This translates into CASSYPLAGGAYNEQFF.

This clonotype came up a few times. The CDR3 sequence: CASSRTDNYGYTF. Here the CDR3 DNA reads TGTGCCAGCAGCCGTACAGATAACTATGGCTACACCTTC. The chain links TRBV6-5 to TRBJ1-2; no reliable D call. CDR1 is MNHEY and CDR2 is SVGAGI in the germline V gene. Trimming cost V 6 bases and J 1 base, with 9 bases left between them. CDR3 length: 13 residues.

This CDR3 reads CASGVGLTNEKLFF. The CDR3 nucleotides read TGTGCCAGCGGGGTGGGACTAACTAATGAAAAACTGTTTTTT. The chain is built from TRBV6-5 and TRBJ1-4; TRBD1 is a possible D gene (5 bases). The CDR3 runs 14 residues. Per the germline V gene, CDR1 is MNHEY and CDR2 is SVGAGI. With 8 bases removed from V and 1 base from J, the gap between germline ends came to 11 bases.

At least ten counts were recorded for this clonotype. The V gene is TRBV6-4, the J gene TRBJ2-2, with D possibly matching TRBD1 (5 bases). CDR1 is MRHNA and CDR2 is SNTAGT in the germline V gene. V dropped 2 bases and J dropped 7 bases, with 8 bases sitting between them. This CDR3 has 13 residues. CDR3 DNA: TGTGCCAGCAGTGACCAGGGAAACGGGGAGCTGTTTTTT. Translation gives CASSDQGNGELFF.

This clonotype was seen ten or more times. The V call is TRBV2, the J call TRBJ1-1, with TRBD1 matching 10 bases. Germline CDR1 SNHLY, CDR2 FYNNEI. Trimming took 6 bases from V and 5 from J; bases not matched to a gene: 3. The CDR3 covers 13 residues. CDR3 DNA: TGTGCCAGCAGCGTGGACAGGGGGACTGAAGCTTTCTTT. Protein sequence: CASSVDRGTEAFF.

Many counts were recorded for this clonotype. The chain joins TRBV18 to TRBJ2-7; 13 bases line up with TRBD2. The CDR3 loop spans 17 amino acids. The V gene end was trimmed by 6 bases and the J gene end by 2 bases; junction bases not matched to a gene: 10. CDR1 KGHSH and CDR2 LQKENI come from the germline V gene. CDR3 nucleotides: TGTGCCAGCTCCGCAAGCTGGACTAGCGGGAGAGCCTACGAGCAGTACTTC. This encodes CASSASWTSGRAYEQYF.

The chain carries TRBV5-1 and TRBJ2-7, with a weak D call TRBD1 (6 bases). CDR1 is SGHRS and CDR2 is YFSETQ in the germline V gene. The V end was cut by 2 bases, the J end by 0 bases, with 12 bases between. CDR3 length equals 15 residues. In DNA, the CDR3 is TGCGCCAGCAGCTTAAATGGACAGAGCTCCTACGAGCAGTACTTC. This codes for CASSLNGQSSYEQYF.

V and J are TRBV20-1 and TRBJ2-3; a weak D match, TRBD1 (6 bases). This CDR3 region has 11 residues. Germline V gives CDR1 DFQATT, CDR2 SNEGSKA (reference sequence). The V and J ends lost 6 bases and 13 bases respectively, with 17 bases between them. The CDR3 is CSAEKGQGKYF. CDR3 DNA sequence: TGCAGTGCGGAAAAGGGGCAGGGGAAGTATTTT.

V and J are TRBV2 and TRBJ2-4; possibly TRBD1 for D (5 bases). The germline gives CDR1 SNHLY, CDR2 FYNNEI. V lost 4 bases and J 1 base, leaving 14 bases between the germline ends. This CDR3 comprises 16 residues. CDR3 bases: TGTGCCAGCAGTGGGACACCCGACGGGGCCAAAAACATTCAGTACTTC. Its protein product is CASSGTPDGAKNIQYF.

This clonotype showed up many times. This chain joins TRBV6-5 and TRBJ1-1; D gene unclear. Per germline, CDR1 MNHEY and CDR2 SVGAGI. V dropped 1 base and J dropped 1 base, with 16 bases sitting between them. The CDR3 loop spans 17 amino acids. The CDR3 reads CASSYFRLDGSNTEAFF. CDR3 nucleotide sequence: TGTGCCAGCAGTTACTTTAGGCTGGACGGCTCGAACACTGAAGCTTTCTTT.

V and J are TRBV7-3 and TRBJ1-1; D unresolved. The ends were cut back, 0 bases at V and 3 bases at J, with 11 bases in the middle. Germline CDR1 is SGHTA and CDR2 is FQGTGA. CDR3 length: 15 amino acids. CDR3: CASSLTAGRDTEAFF. CDR3 DNA: TGTGCCAGCAGCTTAACTGCAGGAAGAGACACTGAAGCTTTCTTT.

This clonotype was observed a few times. This CDR3 is CASSQSTNQPQHF. The CDR3 region has the DNA TGTGCCAGCAGCCAATCAACCAATCAGCCCCAGCATTTT. The chain links TRBV7-2 to TRBJ1-5; unclear D gene. Trimming left V 5 bases short and J 3 bases short, with 8 bases between. The CDR3 length is 13 residues. CDR1 and CDR2 from the germline V gene are SGHTA and FQGNSA.

This clonotype was counted a few times. The gene calls are TRBV9 and TRBJ2-1, with TRBD2 matching over 14 bases. With 2 bases clipped from V and 8 bases from J, the junction kept 6 bases outside the gene matches. Germline V gene lookup returns CDR1 SGDLS and CDR2 YYNGEE. The CDR3 is 16 residues long. Written as DNA, the CDR3 is TGTGCCAGCAGCGTGACTAGCGGGAGGGCCGTGGATGAGCAGTTCTTC. Translated, it gives CASSVTSGRAVDEQFF. Variable domain in full (rest from reference TRBV9 and TRBJ2-1): DSGVTQTPKHLITATGQRVTLRCSPRSGDLSVYWYQQSLDQGLQFLIQYYNGEERAKGNILERFSAQQFPDLHSELNLSSLELGDSALYFCASSVTSGRAVDEQFFGPGTRLTVL.

The chain recombines TRBV7-9 with TRBJ2-3, with a possible D match to TRBD1 (5 bases). The CDR3 runs 15 residues. V shed 5 bases and J shed 4 bases, with 16 bases lying between them. The germline gives CDR1 SEHNR, CDR2 FQNEAQ (reference sequence). The chain's CDR3 is CASSQRGRSSDTQYF. The CDR3 nucleotides read TGTGCCAGCAGCCAAAGGGGCAGATCTTCAGATACGCAGTATTTT.